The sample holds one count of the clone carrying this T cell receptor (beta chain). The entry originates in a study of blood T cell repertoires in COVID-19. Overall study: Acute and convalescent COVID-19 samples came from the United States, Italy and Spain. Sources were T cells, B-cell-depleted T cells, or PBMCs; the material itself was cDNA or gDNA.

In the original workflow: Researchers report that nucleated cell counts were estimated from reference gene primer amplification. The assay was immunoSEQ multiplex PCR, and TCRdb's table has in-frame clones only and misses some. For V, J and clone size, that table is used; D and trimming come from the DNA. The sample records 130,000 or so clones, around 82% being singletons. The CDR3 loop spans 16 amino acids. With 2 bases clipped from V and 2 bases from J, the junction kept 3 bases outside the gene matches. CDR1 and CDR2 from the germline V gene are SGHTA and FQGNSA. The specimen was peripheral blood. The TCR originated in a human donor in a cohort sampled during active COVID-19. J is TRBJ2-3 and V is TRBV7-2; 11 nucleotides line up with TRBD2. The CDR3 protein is CASSLLAGGNTDTQYF. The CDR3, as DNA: TGTGCCAGCAGCTTACTAGCGGGGGGAAACACAGATACGCAGTATTTT.